This TCR beta chain is from a study of blood T cells in healthy people across ages (dated by TCRdb to the mid-2010s). Context from the whole study: Template switching captured roughly one uniquely barcoded TCR beta cDNA molecule per two T cells in model experiments. To track age-related changes in TCR beta repertoire diversity, the study relied on deep sequencing normalized with unique cDNA molecular identifiers. The donors were split into four age groups: young (average 16 years), middle-aged (39), aged (over 55) and long-lived (roughly 88). Donors of different ages were randomly distributed across sequencing lanes to avoid experimental bias. Two additional independent replicas of 1 million unique cDNA reads from the same blood draw were analyzed for two donors (one aged 18 to 30 and one aged 80 or older). The investigation overall reported the following: Conclusive comparison of naive and antigen-experienced compartments was prevented by the profiling of bulk unsorted PBMCs. As age increased, observed TCR beta diversity per million T cells dropped in a roughly linear way, and a significant reduction was already evident by age about 40. The percentage of naive T cells measured by flow cytometry correlated strongly with observed TCR beta diversity. The CMV infection status of donors was not known, potentially confounding age-related changes in expanded clonotypes. The long-lived group showed more naive CD4+ T cells, fewer expanded clones and increased TCR diversity than the aged group, suggesting age selection. Total diversity estimates from one million sequenced T cells were considered lower bounds and underestimates.

The library came from 5' RACE. The run used an Illumina HiSeq 2500. A second PCR of roughly 7 to 12 cycles was run with a J-beta primer mix and a sample-barcoded 5' primer. A unique molecular identifier was introduced onto each TCR beta cDNA molecule by a template-switch 5' adaptor carrying 12 random nucleotides. Each sample yielded at least 2.5 million CDR3-containing paired-end reads. First-strand cDNA was synthesized from all RNA with the Mint cDNA synthesis kit, primed by a TRBC-specific oligonucleotide. Following uracil-DNA glycosylase treatment, a first 18-cycle PCR with universal primers M1SS and BC2_uni_R was performed on all cDNA. The source study handled its data this way. For normalization, 1 million high-quality reads were randomly selected from each sample, with every read carrying a distinct molecular identifier. Instead of being binned into consensus sequences, reads that shared molecular identifiers were thrown out. MiTCR, with a Q25 quality threshold and the strictest error-elimination algorithm, was used for CDR3 identification, clonotype clustering and error correction. A nonparametric unseen species model with Euler transformation was used to estimate a lower bound on total TCR beta diversity. TCRdb cleaned the public reads at Q25 with fastp, built clones with MiXCR and kept in-frame beta chains. Identical CDR3 proteins give one entry, which carries the most common genes and DNA. TCRdb's processing, not the authors' own work, is the source of the V and J calls. The sample has 710,000 or so distinct CDR3 sequences on record, about 20% of them singletons. Around 22% of the sample lies in the top ten.

The roughly 39 donors, aged about 6 to 95 years, were systemically healthy Caucasian individuals from Russia. Approximately 11 milliliters of peripheral blood were drawn from each donor into EDTA-treated Vacutainer tubes. Ficoll-Paque density-gradient centrifugation was used to isolate PBMCs, with at least 7 million per sample. Trizol reagent was used to extract total RNA from the PBMCs, yielding at least 5.5 micrograms per sample. For every donor, flow cytometry on a PBMC aliquot measured the percentage of naive CD45RAhigh/CD27high T cells. This clonotype was seen ten or more times. Its target antigen remains unknown. No base-level quality is on record; no much larger clone is a single base apart. From the cysteine up to the phenylalanine, the CDR3 has a length of 16 residues. This entry keeps only the CDR3 DNA: 48 bases, framed from base 1. V loses 5 bases at its end and J loses 2 bases; junction bases beyond the gene matches: 11. According to the germline V gene, CDR1 reads MDHEN and CDR2 reads SYDVKM.

The clonotype originates from a man between 65 and 85 years old in good health. Source material: blood. The chain is made from TRBV28 and TRBJ2-5; the central 7 bases match TRBD1. In nucleotides, the sequence is TGTGCCAGCAGTCTCTCGACAGGGACCGATCAAGAGACCCAGTACTTC. Its protein product is CASSLSTGTDQETQYF.